One and the same sample provided the 18 T cell receptor beta chains below, sequenced in a study of T cells in Graves' hyperthyroidism and ophthalmopathy. What was amplified from RNA transcripts were TCR beta CDR3 regions. The HTBI primer set served for first-round RT-PCR of the TCR CDR3. A single record per CDR3 protein comes from TCRdb applying MiXCR to the multiplex PCR reads. The sample shows around 350,000 distinct CDR3 sequences, 15% to 20% of them seen only once. The sample comprised blood. These receptors all stem from a woman younger than 30 with Graves' hyperthyroidism.

This clonotype was found many times. The V gene is TRBV28, the J gene TRBJ2-2; D is possibly TRBD2 (5 bases). Looked up from germline, CDR1 is MDHEN and CDR2 is SYDVKM. This CDR3 spans 13 amino acids. V lost 5 bases, J lost 8 bases, and 12 bases lay in between. CDR3 region: CASSSGMEGELFF. In nucleotides, the CDR3 is TGTGCCAGCAGTAGCGGAATGGAGGGGGAGCTGTTTTTT. Full variable domain (remainder filled in from reference TRBV28 and TRBJ2-2): DVKVTQSSRYLVKRTGEKVFLECVQDMDHENMFWYRQDPGLGLRLIYFSYDVKMKEKGDIPEGYSVSREKKERFSLILESASTNQTSMYLCASSSGMEGELFFGEGSRLTVL.

This chain links TRBV12-3 or TRBV12-4 with TRBJ2-2, with TRBD1 matching 8 bases. The CDR3 contains 16 residues. The J segment lost 4 bases and the V segment lost 8 bases, leaving 12 bases of the junction unmatched. CDR3 nucleotide sequence: TGTGCCAGCTCCGCCGAGGACAGGGTTCGCACCGGGGAGCTGTTTTTT. It is translated as CASSAEDRVRTGELFF.

This clonotype came up a few times. J is TRBJ2-7 and V is TRBV18, with 10 bases identical to TRBD1. V lost 9 bases, J lost 2 bases, and 7 bases stayed unmatched. The length of the CDR3 is 14 residues. In germline, CDR1 is KGHSH, CDR2 LQKENI. CDR3 DNA sequence: TGTGCCAGTATACCGGGACAGGGGCCCTACGAGCAGTACTTC. Protein sequence: CASIPGQGPYEQYF.

This clonotype was detected ten times or more. The chain is built from TRBV6-4 and TRBJ2-3, with no clear D. V was trimmed by 6 bases and J by 0 bases, leaving 13 bases between them. Germline V gives CDR1 MRHNA, CDR2 SNTAGT. The CDR3 sequence is 15 residues long. The CDR3 sequence is CASRVGGLSTDTQYF. In nucleotides, the CDR3 is TGTGCCAGCAGAGTAGGCGGCCTAAGCACAGATACGCAGTATTTT.

This clonotype showed up just a few times. The rearrangement links TRBV5-1 to TRBJ2-5, with a tentative D call TRBD2 (6 bases). Germline V gene sequence: CDR1 SGHRS, CDR2 YFSETQ. V was cut by 4 bases and J by 5 bases, with 18 bases left in between. The CDR3 has 15 residues. The CDR3 sequence is CASSPANGGRETQYF. CDR3 coding DNA: TGCGCCAGCAGCCCGGCGAACGGGGGTAGGGAGACCCAGTACTTC. The entire variable domain, with the rest obtained from reference TRBV5-1 and TRBJ2-5, is as follows: KAGVTQTPRYLIKTRGQQVTLSCSPISGHRSVSWYQQTPGQGLQFLFEYFSETQRNKGNFPGRFSGRQFSNSRSEMNVSTLELGDSALYLCASSPANGGRETQYFGPGTRLLVL.

This chain links TRBV5-1 with TRBJ1-1; TRBD1 might be the D (6 bases). This CDR3 is built from 14 residues. Trimming stripped 4 bases from V and 4 bases from J, with 14 bases between. Germline assignment: CDR1 SGHRS and CDR2 YFSETQ. The CDR3 here is CASSLAGAPTEAFF. The CDR3 region has the DNA TGCGCCAGCAGCCTTGCAGGGGCGCCCACTGAAGCTTTCTTT.

This clonotype was found many times. The rearrangement joins TRBV6-5 to TRBJ1-2; the D gene is possibly TRBD1 (6 bases). Between the trimmed V and J ends, which lost 0 bases and 6 bases, there was a span of 11 bases. The CDR3 loop spans 14 amino acids. Per the germline V gene, CDR1 is MNHEY and CDR2 is SVGAGI. CDR3 loop: CASSYSQGGDGYTF. In nucleotides, the CDR3 is TGTGCCAGCAGTTACTCACAGGGAGGAGATGGCTACACCTTC.

This clonotype appeared many times. V usage is TRBV7-6 and J usage is TRBJ2-5; possible D gene TRBD2, 5 bases. Looked up from germline, CDR1 is SGHVS and CDR2 is FNYEAQ. This CDR3 contains 14 residues. The V end was cut by 2 bases, the J end by 3 bases, with 10 bases between. The CDR3 loop is CASSLSLAKETQYF. The CDR3 DNA reads TGTGCCAGCAGCTTAAGTCTAGCAAAAGAGACCCAGTACTTC.

The table lists this clonotype with many counts. The V and J genes are TRBV12-3 or TRBV12-4 and TRBJ1-2; D uncertain. The CDR3 has 14 residues. Deletions cut 3 bases from V and 2 bases from J, with 10 bases between. CDR3 residues: CASSLNAVNYGYTF. The CDR3 DNA reads TGTGCCAGCAGTTTGAATGCCGTGAACTATGGCTACACCTTC.

This clonotype was detected ten times or more. CDR3 sequence (DNA): TGCGCCAGCAGCGGACTCGTGGAGACCCAGTACTTC. As protein: CASSGLVETQYF. The rearrangement links TRBV5-1 to TRBJ2-5; weak D call: TRBD2 (5 bases). This CDR3 spans 12 amino acids. Trimming removed 4 bases from V and 5 bases from J, with 9 bases in between. Per the germline V gene, CDR1 is SGHRS and CDR2 is YFSETQ.

This clonotype was seen ten or more times. This chain joins TRBV28 and TRBJ2-6, with 12 bases fitting TRBD2. The junction had 10 bases not matched to a gene; V was cut back by 5 bases and J by 5 bases. The CDR3 contains 18 residues. The V gene's germline CDR1 is MDHEN and CDR2 SYDVKM. The CDR3 DNA reads as TGTGCCAGCAGTCCACCCCTAGCGGGGGGGCCTAGGGCCAACGTCCTGACTTTC. This encodes CASSPPLAGGPRANVLTF.

J is TRBJ1-6 and V is TRBV15; 7 nucleotides line up with TRBD1. The length of the CDR3 is 17 residues. The V gene end was trimmed by 5 bases and the J gene end by 7 bases; junction bases not matched to a gene: 14. The germline gives CDR1 LNHNV, CDR2 YYDKDF (reference sequence). DNA for the CDR3: TGTGCCACCAGCCCTAGGGGGCGGGGAGAGGAGAATTCACCCCTCCACTTT. Its protein is CATSPRGRGEENSPLHF.

V and J are TRBV19 and TRBJ2-7, with D possibly TRBD1 on 6 matching bases. Trimming stripped 4 bases from V and 6 bases from J, with 16 bases between. CDR1 and CDR2 (germline): LNHDA, SQIVND (reference sequence). This CDR3 comprises 14 residues. The CDR3 region is CASSTTQGMSEQYF. The CDR3 bases are TGTGCCAGTAGTACCACCCAGGGGATGAGCGAGCAGTACTTC.

This clonotype was recorded many times. This chain links TRBV10-1 with TRBJ1-1; the match to TRBD1 covers 11 bases. The CDR3 contains 13 residues. Germline loops: CDR1 WNHNN, CDR2 SYGVQD (reference sequence). Trimming cost V 6 bases and J 4 bases; bases outside gene matches: 1. The CDR3 reads CASSGTGGTEAFF. CDR3 nucleotide sequence: TGCGCCAGCAGCGGGACAGGGGGCACTGAAGCTTTCTTT.

To note about this clonotype: A much larger clone sits a single nucleotide away, making a read error possible. This sequence joins TRBV18 and TRBJ1-5, with D maybe TRBD1 (5 bases). Germline CDR1 and CDR2: KGHSH and LQKENI. CDR3 length equals 13 residues. CDR3 residues: CSSSGYGNQPQHF. The CDR3 nucleotides read TGTTCCAGCTCAGGGTATGGCAATCAGCCCCAGCATTTT.

This clonotype was counted ten times or more. The rearrangement uses TRBV10-3 and TRBJ2-7; 7 bases fit TRBD1. Germline loops: CDR1 ENHRY, CDR2 SYGVKD. CDR3 length: 16 residues. Trimming took 4 bases from V and 0 from J; bases not matched to a gene: 9. The CDR3 is CAISGDSIDSSYEQYF. CDR3 nucleotides: TGTGCCATCAGTGGGGACAGCATTGATAGCTCCTACGAGCAGTACTTC.

This clonotype has at least ten counts. This chain uses TRBV7-8 with TRBJ1-3; D gene uncertain. Germline loops: CDR1 SGHVS, CDR2 FQNEAQ. Trimming took off 5 bases at V and 9 bases at J, with 11 bases between the two ends. The CDR3 consists of 12 residues. This CDR3 is CASSPSSRTIYF. As DNA, the CDR3 is TGTGCCAGCAGCCCGAGCTCGCGCACCATATATTTT.

This sequence joins TRBV3-1 and TRBJ1-1; D unresolved. The germline CDR1 and CDR2 sequences are LGHDT and YNNKEL (reference sequence). The CDR3 spans 13 residues. V shed 3 bases and J shed 3 bases, with 8 bases lying between them. The CDR3 nucleotides are TGTGCCAGCAGCCACCAGGCTGACACTGAAGCTTTCTTT. Protein sequence: CASSHQADTEAFF.